A single sample gave rise to the 10 T cell receptor beta chains below, sequenced in a study of blood T cells in healthy people across ages (dated by TCRdb to the mid-2010s). The receptor library was made with 5' RACE. The data were produced on an Illumina HiSeq 2500. A second roughly 7 to 12 cycle PCR used a sample-barcoded 5' primer and a J-beta primer mix. TCRdb redid the processing of the public reads, applying fastp at Q25 and MiXCR, and retained in-frame beta chains. Each CDR3 protein appears once, grouped with its most common genes and DNA. Recorded for this sample are about 970,000 distinct CDR3 sequences; roughly 51% of them occurred a single time. The biggest ten clones account for about 22% of the sample. The specimen was blood. These receptors originate from a woman aged 60 to 75 in good health.

The sample holds a few counts of this clonotype. The rearrangement links TRBV7-8 to TRBJ2-6; D remains ambiguous. CDR3 length equals 16 residues. V was trimmed by 2 bases and J by 4 bases, leaving 12 bases between them. The V gene's germline CDR1 is SGHVS and CDR2 FQNEAQ. CDR3 DNA sequence: TGTGCCAGCAGCTTAATCATGATGTGGGGGGCCAACGTCCTGACTTTC. It encodes CASSLIMMWGANVLTF. Full variable domain (rest looked up from reference TRBV7-8 and TRBJ2-6): GAGVSQSPRYKVAKRGQDVALRCDPISGHVSLFWYQQALGQGPEFLTYFQNEAQLDKSGLPSDRFFAERPEGSVSTLKIQRTQQEDSAVYLCASSLIMMWGANVLTFGAGSRLTVL.

DNA for the CDR3: TGTGCCAGCAGTTTTCTAACAGGGGTTCAGAGTCAGCCCCAGCATTTT. As protein: CASSFLTGVQSQPQHF. V is TRBV28 and J is TRBJ1-5, with TRBD1 matching 7 bases. This CDR3 contains 16 residues. Looked up from germline, CDR1 is MDHEN and CDR2 is SYDVKM. After removal of 3 bases from V and 6 bases from J, the junction contained 11 bases not matched to a gene.

The J gene is TRBJ1-2, the V gene TRBV20-1; 7 bases fit TRBD1. V gave up 6 bases and J gave up 4 bases; unmatched junction bases: 5. The CDR3 runs to 12 residues. Germline CDR1 is DFQATT and CDR2 is SNEGSKA (reference sequence). The CDR3 coding sequence is TGCAGTGCGGGGGACAGAACCTATGGCTACACCTTC. This sequence encodes CSAGDRTYGYTF.

This chain joins TRBV15 and TRBJ2-3, with TRBD2 matching over 10 bases. Trimming at V came to 0 bases and at J to 4 bases, leaving 7 bases not matched to a gene. The germline V gene has CDR1 LNHNV and CDR2 YYDKDF (reference sequence). This CDR3 is built from 17 residues. The CDR3 sequence: CATSRDKRSGRADTQYF. The CDR3 DNA sequence: TGTGCCACCAGCAGAGATAAGAGGAGCGGGAGGGCAGATACGCAGTATTTT.

The V call is TRBV4-2, the J call TRBJ2-2; TRBD1 is a possible D gene (6 bases). V was pared by 4 bases and J by 1 base, with 13 bases between. The CDR3 spans 16 residues. Germline lookup yields CDR1 LGHNA and CDR2 YNFKEQ. This chain's CDR3 is CASSPLTGKNTGELFF. DNA for the CDR3: TGTGCCAGCAGCCCGCTGACAGGCAAGAACACCGGGGAGCTGTTTTTT.

A few counts support this clonotype. The chain combines TRBV2 with TRBJ1-4, with a weak D call TRBD1 (6 bases). Trimming shortened V by 6 bases and J by 8 bases, and 10 bases separated the two germline ends. The CDR3 has 12 amino acids. In germline, CDR1 is SNHLY, CDR2 FYNNEI. Here the CDR3 DNA reads TGTGCCAGCAGCCGCGACAGGGAAAAACTGTTTTTT. Translated: CASSRDREKLFF.

The chain has TRBV25-1 and TRBJ2-5, with 10 positions matching TRBD2. The V gene's germline CDR1 is MGHDK and CDR2 SYGVNS. The junction had 9 bases not matched to a gene; V was cut back by 10 bases and J by 4 bases. The CDR3 consists of 14 residues. The CDR3 here is CANWGASGRETQYF. The CDR3, as DNA: TGTGCCAACTGGGGGGCTAGCGGGAGAGAGACCCAGTACTTC.

The chain links TRBV6-5 to TRBJ2-6, with 7 bases matching TRBD1. The trim removed 0 bases at V and 2 bases at J, leaving 7 bases unmatched. The germline CDR1 and CDR2 sequences are MNHEY and SVGAGI. The CDR3 is 18 amino acids. CDR3 sequence: CASSYSRQGVPGANVLTF. The CDR3 bases are TGTGCCAGCAGTTACTCGAGACAGGGTGTCCCTGGGGCCAACGTCCTGACTTTC.

The J gene is TRBJ2-1, the V gene TRBV5-1; TRBD2 is a possible D gene (7 bases). The germline V and J ends were trimmed by 4 bases and 6 bases, with 11 bases remaining between them. The CDR3 loop spans 13 amino acids. CDR1 and CDR2 from the germline V gene are SGHRS and YFSETQ. CDR3 amino acids: CASSIGGLNEQFF. In DNA, the CDR3 is TGCGCCAGCAGCATCGGGGGGCTCAATGAGCAGTTCTTC.

This clonotype was detected only once. V is TRBV6-2 or TRBV6-3 and J is TRBJ1-2, with D perhaps TRBD1 (6 bases). The CDR3 has 13 residues. Trimming shortened V by 5 bases and J by 4 bases, and 11 bases separated the two germline ends. From germline, CDR1 is MNHEY and CDR2 SVGEGT. The CDR3 loop is CASSDRQSYGYTF. As DNA, the CDR3 is TGTGCCAGCAGTGACAGGCAATCCTATGGCTACACCTTC.